This T cell receptor beta chain was observed in a study of T cells in tuberculosis. The CDR3 spans 16 residues. On average about 100,000 T cells per donor were immunosequenced. Measured with immunoSEQ multiplex PCR; TCRdb has only the in-frame clones, and not every one. The sample lists tens of thousands of clones, over 95% occurring once. This clone was observed a handful of times. The sequence came from a donor aged 10-29 years with latent tuberculosis or without tuberculosis infection. The material sequenced was PBMCs. The rearrangement uses TRBV21-1 and TRBJ2-7; the table's D call of TRBD2 was not tested on the DNA. TRBV21-1 is a recognized pseudogene. This CDR3 reads CASSKGLAGGPYEQYF. The CDR3 DNA reads as TGTGCCAGCAGCAAAGGACTAGCGGGGGGGCCCTACGAGCAGTACTTC.